A selection of T cell receptor beta chains follows, all from one sample in a study of blood T cell repertoires in COVID-19. Sequenced by immunoSEQ multiplex PCR; TCRdb stores in-frame clones only, minus some. The table records around 260,000 clones, about nine tenths of them present only once. Sequenced input: peripheral blood. Source of these receptors: a man aged 40-55 years who had recovered from COVID-19. Both conserved end residues are part of each CDR3. Fields, in order: clone size, J gene, V gene, D gene, CDR3 DNA, CDR3 protein. D genes are given only for firm matches. Size tells how often a clone was seen (once, few, many) or the class of an expanded clone, and some rows leave it out.

abundance: NA
j_gene: TRBJ2-7
v_gene: TRBV19
d_gene: NA
CDR3nt: TGTGCCAGTAGTATGACCGACCCCGGGAGCTCCTACGAGCAGTACTTC
CDR3aa: CASSMTDPGSSYEQYF

abundance: NA
j_gene: TRBJ2-3
v_gene: TRBV6-2/TRBV6-3
d_gene: TRBD2
CDR3nt: TGTGCCAGCAGTTACTCGGGGACTAGCGCAAATACGCAGTATTTT
CDR3aa: CASSYSGTSANTQYF

abundance: NA
j_gene: TRBJ2-3
v_gene: TRBV7-9
d_gene: TRBD2
CDR3nt: TGTGCCAGCAGCTTAGAGGCTAGCGGGGATACGCAGTATTTT
CDR3aa: CASSLEASGDTQYF

abundance: NA
j_gene: TRBJ2-1
v_gene: TRBV9
d_gene: NA
CDR3nt: TGTGCCAGCAAAGCGGCCCCTGTATTCGATGAGCAGTTCTTC
CDR3aa: CASKAAPVFDEQFF

abundance: NA
j_gene: TRBJ2-1
v_gene: TRBV9
d_gene: NA
CDR3nt: TGTGCCAGCAGCCCAGAGACACTTACCTACAATGAGCAGTTCTTC
CDR3aa: CASSPETLTYNEQFF

abundance: NA
j_gene: TRBJ1-2
v_gene: TRBV9
d_gene: NA
CDR3nt: TGTGCCAGCAGCGTAGGCGGGGTGGGGGGCTATGGCTACACCTTC
CDR3aa: CASSVGGVGGYGYTF

abundance: NA
j_gene: TRBJ2-7
v_gene: TRBV5-5
d_gene: NA
CDR3nt: TGTGCCAGCAGCTTGTCAGCGTTCTACGAGCAGTACTTC
CDR3aa: CASSLSAFYEQYF

abundance: NA
j_gene: TRBJ2-7
v_gene: TRBV7-9
d_gene: TRBD1
CDR3nt: TGTGCCAGCAGCTCCCGGGACAGCGTTCCCTACGAGCAGTACTTC
CDR3aa: CASSSRDSVPYEQYF

abundance: NA
j_gene: TRBJ1-5
v_gene: TRBV9
d_gene: NA
CDR3nt: TGTGCCAGCAGCGCTCTAGGGAGTCAGCCCCAGCATTTT
CDR3aa: CASSALGSQPQHF

abundance: NA
j_gene: TRBJ1-2
v_gene: TRBV6-2/TRBV6-3
d_gene: NA
CDR3nt: TGTGCCAGCAGTCAACAGCTATCGGTCTATGGCTACACCTTC
CDR3aa: CASSQQLSVYGYTF

abundance: NA
j_gene: TRBJ2-7
v_gene: TRBV27
d_gene: NA
CDR3nt: TGTGCCAGCAGTTTGTTCCTAGCCTATCCCTACGAGCAGTACTTC
CDR3aa: CASSLFLAYPYEQYF

abundance: many
j_gene: TRBJ2-7
v_gene: TRBV5-3
d_gene: TRBD2
CDR3nt: TGTGCCAGAAGCTCCCTGACTAGCGGGGAAGTAGAATCGTACGAGCAGTACTTC
CDR3aa: CARSSLTSGEVESYEQYF

abundance: NA
j_gene: TRBJ1-1
v_gene: TRBV7-6
d_gene: NA
CDR3nt: TGTGCCAGCAGCTTGGGGGGGCAGATGAACACTGAAGCTTTCTTT
CDR3aa: CASSLGGQMNTEAFF

abundance: NA
j_gene: TRBJ2-5
v_gene: TRBV18
d_gene: TRBD1
CDR3nt: TGTGCCAGCTCACCACAACAGGGGTTCCAAGAGACCCAGTACTTC
CDR3aa: CASSPQQGFQETQYF

abundance: NA
j_gene: TRBJ2-2
v_gene: TRBV9
d_gene: NA
CDR3nt: TGTGCCAGCAGCTCCCGTTTGAACACCGGGGAGCTGTTTTTT
CDR3aa: CASSSRLNTGELFF

abundance: NA
j_gene: TRBJ2-7
v_gene: TRBV9
d_gene: TRBD2
CDR3nt: TGTGCCAGCAGCGGGACTAGCGATGTCTACGAGCAGTACTTC
CDR3aa: CASSGTSDVYEQYF

abundance: NA
j_gene: TRBJ2-1
v_gene: TRBV9
d_gene: TRBD1
CDR3nt: TGTGCCAGCAGCCACAAGGACAGGGCTAGCTCCTACAATGAGCAGTTCTTC
CDR3aa: CASSHKDRASSYNEQFF

abundance: few
j_gene: TRBJ1-2
v_gene: TRBV10-3
d_gene: TRBD1
CDR3nt: TGTGCCATTCGGCCAGGACAGGGGCGGAACTATGGCTACACCTTC
CDR3aa: CAIRPGQGRNYGYTF

abundance: once
j_gene: TRBJ1-2
v_gene: TRBV29-1
d_gene: NA
CDR3nt: TGCAGCGCGGCGGGGTCCCCCCGACGGTCTAACTATGGCTACACCTTC
CDR3aa: CSAAGSPRRSNYGYTF

abundance: once
j_gene: TRBJ2-3
v_gene: TRBV7-2
d_gene: TRBD2
CDR3nt: TGTGCCAGCAGCTTACGTGGGAGGGCCCTCGGTGATACAGATACGCAGTATTTT
CDR3aa: CASSLRGRALGDTDTQYF

abundance: once
j_gene: TRBJ1-2
v_gene: TRBV5-8
d_gene: NA
CDR3nt: TGTGCCAGCAGCTACGGAAGGCCGGGAGTCTATGGCTACACCTTC
CDR3aa: CASSYGRPGVYGYTF

abundance: NA
j_gene: TRBJ1-4
v_gene: TRBV11-2
d_gene: TRBD1
CDR3nt: TGTGCCAGCAGCTCACAGGGGTTAAATGAAAAACTGTTTTTT
CDR3aa: CASSSQGLNEKLFF

abundance: NA
j_gene: TRBJ2-1
v_gene: TRBV6-2/TRBV6-3
d_gene: TRBD2
CDR3nt: TGTGCCAGCAGTTACAGGGCGGGAGGGTACAATGAGCAGTTCTTC
CDR3aa: CASSYRAGGYNEQFF

abundance: NA
j_gene: TRBJ2-6
v_gene: TRBV15
d_gene: NA
CDR3nt: TGTGCCACCAGGCCAACAGGGTCCGGGGCCAACGTCCTGACTTTC
CDR3aa: CATRPTGSGANVLTF

abundance: NA
j_gene: TRBJ2-2
v_gene: TRBV7-6
d_gene: NA
CDR3nt: TGTGCCAGCAGCTTAGGAGGAACGAACACCGGGGAGCTGTTTTTT
CDR3aa: CASSLGGTNTGELFF

abundance: NA
j_gene: TRBJ2-1
v_gene: TRBV29-1
d_gene: NA
CDR3nt: TGCAGCGTTGTAAGGCTTCAGGTGAATGAGCAGTTCTTC
CDR3aa: CSVVRLQVNEQFF

abundance: NA
j_gene: TRBJ1-2
v_gene: TRBV12-3/TRBV12-4
d_gene: NA
CDR3nt: TGTGCCAGCAGCATACACGGGATCTATGGCTACACCTTC
CDR3aa: CASSIHGIYGYTF

abundance: NA
j_gene: TRBJ2-2
v_gene: TRBV7-7
d_gene: TRBD1
CDR3nt: TGTGCCAGCAGCAGGATCATGGGGGACAGACAGAACACCGGGGAGCTGTTTTTT
CDR3aa: CASSRIMGDRQNTGELFF

abundance: once
j_gene: TRBJ2-7
v_gene: TRBV6-2/TRBV6-3
d_gene: TRBD1
CDR3nt: TGTGCCAGCAGTCGAACCGCCGGGACAGCCGCCTACGAGCAGTACTTC
CDR3aa: CASSRTAGTAAYEQYF

abundance: NA
j_gene: TRBJ2-3
v_gene: TRBV2
d_gene: TRBD2
CDR3nt: TGTGCCAGCAGTGCCAGCGGGGGCCTCACAGATACGCAGTATTTT
CDR3aa: CASSASGGLTDTQYF

abundance: NA
j_gene: TRBJ2-7
v_gene: TRBV5-1
d_gene: TRBD2
CDR3nt: TGCGCCAGCAGCTTGGGACTAGCGGGACCCAACTCCTACGAGCAGTACTTC
CDR3aa: CASSLGLAGPNSYEQYF

abundance: NA
j_gene: TRBJ1-1
v_gene: TRBV27
d_gene: NA
CDR3nt: TGTGCCAGCGTGAGTCGCACTGAAGCTTTCTTT
CDR3aa: CASVSRTEAFF

abundance: NA
j_gene: TRBJ2-1
v_gene: TRBV29-1
d_gene: NA
CDR3nt: TGCAGCGTTGAGGGCGCCTACTACAATGAGCAGTTCTTC
CDR3aa: CSVEGAYYNEQFF

abundance: NA
j_gene: TRBJ2-3
v_gene: TRBV9
d_gene: TRBD2
CDR3nt: TGTGCCAGCAGCGTAGCAGGACTAGCGGGCACAGATACGCAGTATTTT
CDR3aa: CASSVAGLAGTDTQYF

abundance: NA
j_gene: TRBJ1-2
v_gene: TRBV2
d_gene: TRBD1
CDR3nt: TGTGCCAGTTTCGGGGACAGGGGGCAAGACGGCTATGGCTACACCTTC
CDR3aa: CASFGDRGQDGYGYTF

abundance: NA
j_gene: TRBJ2-1
v_gene: TRBV7-9
d_gene: NA
CDR3nt: TGTGCCAGCAGCTTCCCCAGGGATACGACCAATGAGCAGTTCTTC
CDR3aa: CASSFPRDTTNEQFF

abundance: NA
j_gene: TRBJ1-1
v_gene: TRBV7-2
d_gene: NA
CDR3nt: TGTGCCAGCAGCTTAGTCGGGGGGGAAGGTGCTGAAGCTTTCTTT
CDR3aa: CASSLVGGEGAEAFF

abundance: NA
j_gene: TRBJ1-4
v_gene: TRBV19
d_gene: NA
CDR3nt: TGTGCCAGTAGTAATAGCGTCTTAAGTGAAAAACTGTTTTTT
CDR3aa: CASSNSVLSEKLFF

abundance: NA
j_gene: TRBJ2-7
v_gene: TRBV7-9
d_gene: TRBD1
CDR3nt: TGTGCCAGCAGCCTACCGACAGGGGTCGGGTACGAGCAGTACTTC
CDR3aa: CASSLPTGVGYEQYF

abundance: NA
j_gene: TRBJ1-2
v_gene: TRBV27
d_gene: NA
CDR3nt: TGTGCCAGCTGGGGGGGCAGCTATGGCTACACCTTC
CDR3aa: CASWGGSYGYTF

abundance: NA
j_gene: TRBJ1-2
v_gene: TRBV25-1
d_gene: NA
CDR3nt: TGTGCCAGCAAGGGGAATGGCTACACCTTC
CDR3aa: CASKGNGYTF

abundance: once
j_gene: TRBJ1-5
v_gene: TRBV6-2/TRBV6-3
d_gene: NA
CDR3nt: TGTGCCAGCAGTTACTCGGTAGGGGCAGGCAATCAGCCCCAGCATTTT
CDR3aa: CASSYSVGAGNQPQHF

abundance: NA
j_gene: TRBJ1-3
v_gene: TRBV10-3
d_gene: TRBD1
CDR3nt: TGTGCCATCAGAGAACGCCTGACAAGCAAGACAGGGGCTGGAAACACCATATATTTT
CDR3aa: CAIRERLTSKTGAGNTIYF

abundance: NA
j_gene: TRBJ2-4
v_gene: TRBV6-1
d_gene: TRBD2
CDR3nt: TGTGCCAGCAGTGAAGCTAGCGGGGGTATAAACATTCAGTACTTC
CDR3aa: CASSEASGGINIQYF

abundance: NA
j_gene: TRBJ2-3
v_gene: TRBV6-6
d_gene: TRBD2
CDR3nt: TGTGCCAGCAGCGGACTAGCGGAGAACACAGATACGCAGTATTTT
CDR3aa: CASSGLAENTDTQYF

abundance: NA
j_gene: TRBJ1-5
v_gene: TRBV7-2
d_gene: NA
CDR3nt: TGTGCTTCCCGACAGGCAAATCAGCCCCAGCATTTT
CDR3aa: CASRQANQPQHF

abundance: NA
j_gene: TRBJ2-5
v_gene: TRBV7-9
d_gene: TRBD2
CDR3nt: TGTGCCAGCAGCTTAGCCCTTAGCGGGAGGTCCAAAGAGACCCAGTACTTC
CDR3aa: CASSLALSGRSKETQYF

abundance: once
j_gene: TRBJ2-5
v_gene: TRBV2
d_gene: TRBD1
CDR3nt: TGTGCCAGCATTGGGACAGCCCAAGAGACCCAGTACTTC
CDR3aa: CASIGTAQETQYF

abundance: once
j_gene: TRBJ1-1
v_gene: TRBV30
d_gene: NA
CDR3nt: TGTGCCTGGAGTGCAGGTAACACTGAAGCTTTCTTT
CDR3aa: CAWSAGNTEAFF

abundance: NA
j_gene: TRBJ2-7
v_gene: TRBV5-1
d_gene: TRBD2
CDR3nt: TGCGCCAGCAGCGTTGCCGTGGGTAGCGGGAGGGCCGTAATTGATTACGAGCAGTACTTC
CDR3aa: CASSVAVGSGRAVIDYEQYF

abundance: once
j_gene: TRBJ2-7
v_gene: TRBV4-2
d_gene: TRBD2
CDR3nt: TGTGCCAGCAGTGAGGGAGTAGCGGGAGGAGACGAGCAGTACTTC
CDR3aa: CASSEGVAGGDEQYF

abundance: NA
j_gene: TRBJ2-5
v_gene: TRBV7-8
d_gene: TRBD2
CDR3nt: TGTGCCAGCAACTGGGGGGGACGCCAAGAGACCCAGTACTTC
CDR3aa: CASNWGGRQETQYF

abundance: NA
j_gene: TRBJ1-4
v_gene: TRBV9
d_gene: TRBD1
CDR3nt: TGTGCCAGCAGCGTAGTTGGGACAGGCTCTGAAAAACTGTTTTTT
CDR3aa: CASSVVGTGSEKLFF

abundance: NA
j_gene: TRBJ2-7
v_gene: TRBV4-3
d_gene: TRBD1
CDR3nt: TGCGCCAGCAGCCATGGACAGGGGCCCTCCTACGAGCAGTACTTC
CDR3aa: CASSHGQGPSYEQYF

abundance: NA
j_gene: TRBJ2-2
v_gene: TRBV6-5
d_gene: NA
CDR3nt: TGTGCCAGCAGCCGAACAGGAGCGAACACCGGGGAGCTGTTTTTT
CDR3aa: CASSRTGANTGELFF